The subject of this entry is one TCR beta chain. This sample stems from a study of blood T cell repertoires in COVID-19. Study in general: The analysed material was cDNA or gDNA that came from T cells, B-cell-depleted T cells, or PBMCs.

The CDR3 runs to 12 residues. The germline V gene has CDR1 SNHLY and CDR2 FYNNEI. With 6 bases removed from V and 4 bases from J, the gap between germline ends came to 7 bases. Sequencing used immunoSEQ multiplex PCR; TCRdb keeps in-frame clones, though not all of them. Altogether about 260,000 clones are present, around 86% being singletons, with the ten largest covering less than 1.6%. The source material was peripheral blood. This chain uses TRBV2 with TRBJ1-5; tentatively, D is TRBD1 (6 bases). The TCR comes from a woman in her thirties or forties who had recovered from COVID-19. The CDR3 region has the DNA TGTGCCAGCAGGGACAGTAATCAGCCCCAGCATTTT. Protein product: CASRDSNQPQHF. The full variable domain, completed using reference TRBV2 and TRBJ1-5, is EPEVTQTPSHQVTQMGQEVILRCVPISNHLYFYWYRQILGQKVEFLVSFYNNEISEKSEIFDDQFSVERPDGSNFTLKIRSTKLEDSAMYFCASRDSNQPQHFGDGTRLSIL.